Shown below are 25 T cell receptor beta chains from a single sample sequenced in a study of CD4 T cells in relation to SARS-CoV-2 and coronaviruses listed by TCRdb under 2021. Library preparation was by the immunoSEQ multiplex PCR assay. The table comes from immuneACCESS by way of TCRdb, which keeps in-frame sequences with V and J called. Part of the clones is missing from these tables; in studies checked, under half for an unresolved V gene and the rest for unknown reasons. The sample has around 28,000 clones on record, around 80% of them singletons. The ten top clones hold roughly 3.2% of the sample. No antigen has been identified for these receptors. The sample consisted of memory CD4+ T cells from PBMCs, cultured in vitro. The sample's cell subset or site label, in plain terms: memory (non-naive) CD4+ T cells. These receptors originate from an adult with COVID-19.

CDR3 coding DNA: TGCGCCAGCAGCTTGGAGGCTGGTGAGTGGGACATTCAGTACTTC. Amino acids: CASSLEAGEWDIQYF. The V and J genes are TRBV5-1 and TRBJ2-4; D unclear. CDR1 is SGHRS and CDR2 is YFSETQ in the germline V gene. The V and J ends lost 0 bases and 8 bases respectively, with 15 bases between them. This CDR3 has 15 amino acids.

The chain has TRBV30 and TRBJ2-3; a weak D match, TRBD2 (6 bases). Germline CDR1 is GTSNPN and CDR2 is SVGIG (reference sequence). The CDR3 covers 14 residues. V lost 5 bases and J lost 5, with 17 bases in between. Written as DNA, the CDR3 is TGTGCCTGGTCGGTGGACGGGAGAGGAGATACGCAGTATTTT. Translated, it gives CAWSVDGRGDTQYF.

The chain links TRBV9 to TRBJ2-3; D uncertain. Germline V gives CDR1 SGDLS, CDR2 YYNGEE. The CDR3 length is 13 residues. V lost 0 bases, J lost 6 bases, and 8 bases lay in between. The CDR3: CASSVDRWDTQYF. The DNA of the CDR3 is TGTGCCAGCAGCGTAGACCGCTGGGATACGCAGTATTTT.

This rearrangement joins TRBV6-5 to TRBJ1-3; D might be TRBD1 (5 bases). CDR1 and CDR2 (germline): MNHEY, SVGAGI. CDR3 size: 16 residues. Trimming stripped 2 bases from V and 0 bases from J, with 11 bases between. CDR3 DNA sequence: TGTGCCAGCAGTTACGCGTCAGGGATCTCTGGAAACACCATATATTTT. Translating gives CASSYASGISGNTIYF.

This clone was seen once. The V call is TRBV20-1, the J call TRBJ2-5, with D maybe TRBD2 (6 bases). Trimming pared 3 bases from V and 4 bases from J, leaving 15 bases between. Per germline, CDR1 DFQATT and CDR2 SNEGSKA (reference sequence). The CDR3 totals 14 residues. The CDR3 protein is CSASRAGGGETQYF. CDR3 DNA: TGCAGTGCTAGTCGAGCGGGTGGGGGAGAGACCCAGTACTTC.

This chain joins TRBV5-5 and TRBJ1-5; 7 bases agree with TRBD1. The germline gives CDR1 SGHKS, CDR2 YYEKEE (reference sequence). The J segment lost 7 bases and the V segment lost 1 base, leaving 11 bases of the junction unmatched. The CDR3 is 16 residues long. CDR3 in amino acids: CASSLYYTGVSQPQHF. CDR3 in DNA: TGTGCCAGCAGCTTGTATTATACAGGGGTAAGCCAGCCCCAGCATTTT.

The chain carries TRBV3-1 (or the pseudogene TRBV3-2) and TRBJ2-1, with TRBD2 matching 7 bases. This CDR3 spans 15 amino acids. Germline-derived CDR1 and CDR2 are LGHDT and YNNKEL (reference sequence). J lost 2 bases, V lost 4 bases, and 5 bases had no gene match. As DNA, the CDR3 is TGTGCCAGCAGCCGAGCGGGACTCACCTACAATGAGCAGTTCTTC. Translated, it gives CASSRAGLTYNEQFF.

This chain's CDR3 is CASSRTGIGDGYTF. In DNA form, the CDR3 reads TGTGCCAGCAGTCGAACCGGGATTGGGGATGGCTACACCTTC. The V gene is TRBV6-5, the J gene TRBJ1-2; no firm D call. This CDR3 contains 14 residues. Germline CDR1 reads MNHEY; CDR2 reads SVGAGI. Between the trimmed V and J ends, which lost 5 bases and 6 bases, there was a span of 16 bases.

The J gene is TRBJ2-3, the V gene TRBV5-1; D possibly matches TRBD1 or TRBD2 (5 bases each). This CDR3 has 20 residues. V was pared by 2 bases and J by 2 bases, with 27 bases between. From germline, CDR1 is SGHRS and CDR2 YFSETQ. The CDR3 DNA reads as TGCGCCAGCAGCTTCTCACCCATCTCAAGTCGGTGGGACCACACAGATACGCAGTATTTT. Translated: CASSFSPISSRWDHTDTQYF. Filled out from reference TRBV5-1 and TRBJ2-3, the complete variable domain reads KAGVTQTPRYLIKTRGQQVTLSCSPISGHRSVSWYQQTPGQGLQFLFEYFSETQRNKGNFPGRFSGRQFSNSRSEMNVSTLELGDSALYLCASSFSPISSRWDHTDTQYFGPGTRLTVL.

In its sample, this clone was seen once. The rearrangement links TRBV11-2 to TRBJ2-5, with 8 positions matching TRBD1. The CDR3 contains 16 residues. V trimming: 0 bases; J trimming: 5 bases; junction bases outside the gene matches: 8. Germline V gene data show CDR1 as SGHAT and CDR2 as FQNNGV. CDR3 DNA sequence: TGTGCCAGCAGCTTAGATCAGGGGGCAGTATGGGAGACCCAGTACTTC. The encoded protein is CASSLDQGAVWETQYF.

The V gene is TRBV12-3 or TRBV12-4, the J gene TRBJ2-5; D ambiguous. The CDR3 loop spans 11 amino acids. Trimming cost V 5 bases and J 7 bases, with 8 bases left between them. This chain's CDR3 is CASSETGTQYF. CDR3 DNA: TGTGCCAGCAGTGAAACGGGGACCCAGTACTTC.

The chain carries TRBV24-1 and TRBJ2-3, with 8 bases fitting TRBD1. The CDR3 totals 17 residues. CDR1 is KGHDR, CDR2 SFDVKD, per germline. With 2 bases clipped from V and 1 base from J, the junction kept 7 bases outside the gene matches. The CDR3 nucleotides are TGTGCCACCAGTGATTCAGGGGGCAGGCCTCGCACAGATACGCAGTATTTT. Protein: CATSDSGGRPRTDTQYF.

The chain has TRBV6-5 and TRBJ2-3, with TRBD1 identical over 8 bases. The CDR3 spans 13 residues. Germline V gives CDR1 MNHEY, CDR2 SVGAGI. The CDR3, as DNA: TGTGCGCTTCAGGGGGCCAACACAGATACGCAGTATTTT. Protein sequence: CALQGANTDTQYF.

The rearrangement joins TRBV18 to TRBJ2-1; a possible D gene is TRBD2 (5 bases). CDR3 length equals 15 residues. The V end lost 2 bases, the J end lost 8 bases, and 16 bases lay between the germline ends. The germline V gene encodes CDR1 KGHSH and CDR2 LQKENI. This CDR3 reads CASSPKAGVFYEQFF. The CDR3 DNA follows: TGTGCCAGCTCACCAAAGGCCGGGGTTTTCTATGAGCAGTTCTTC.

This sequence joins TRBV3-1 (or the pseudogene TRBV3-2) and TRBJ1-4; no clear D gene. This CDR3 has 16 amino acids. The V end lost 1 base, the J end lost 0 bases, and 9 bases lay between the germline ends. Germline V CDR1 and CDR2: LGHDT, YNNKEL (reference sequence). The CDR3 nucleotides are TGTGCCAGCAGCCAAGTGTGGGCTGCAACTAATGAAAAACTGTTTTTT. Amino acids: CASSQVWAATNEKLFF.

The gene calls are TRBV12-3 or TRBV12-4 and TRBJ2-7; no clear D. Trimming cost V 4 bases and J 1 base, with 5 bases left between them. The CDR3 has 12 amino acids. CDR3 amino acids: CASSSPSYEQYF. The CDR3 DNA sequence: TGTGCCAGCAGTTCCCCATCCTACGAGCAGTACTTC.

The V call is TRBV9, the J call TRBJ2-1, with 14 bases fitting TRBD2. The germline gives CDR1 SGDLS, CDR2 YYNGEE. The CDR3 runs 16 residues. V lost 4 bases and J lost 6; bases outside the gene matches: 6. The CDR3 nucleotides read TGTGCCAGCAGCCCGGGGACTAGCGGGAGAGGCAATGAGCAGTTCTTC. Its translation is CASSPGTSGRGNEQFF. The full variable domain, completed using reference TRBV9 and TRBJ2-1, is DSGVTQTPKHLITATGQRVTLRCSPRSGDLSVYWYQQSLDQGLQFLIQYYNGEERAKGNILERFSAQQFPDLHSELNLSSLELGDSALYFCASSPGTSGRGNEQFFGPGTRLTVL.

This chain's CDR3 is CVIRPLAEQFF. DNA of the CDR3: TGTGTAATCCGCCCCTTGGCTGAGCAGTTCTTC. The J gene is TRBJ2-1, the V gene TRBV7-6, with D unresolved. The CDR3 contains 11 residues. Germline V CDR1 and CDR2: SGHVS, FNYEAQ. The complete variable domain, with remaining parts taken from reference TRBV7-6 and TRBJ2-1, reads GAGVSQSPRYKVTKRGQDVALRCDPISGHVSLYWYRQALGQGPEFLTYFNYEAQQDKSGLPNDRFSAERPEGSISTLTIQRTEQRDSAMYRCVIRPLAEQFFGPGTRLTVL.

The chain uses TRBV5-1 and TRBJ2-1; tentative D call: TRBD2 (5 bases). The CDR3 has 15 residues. Trimming left V 0 bases short and J 7 bases short, with 14 bases between. Germline CDR1 is SGHRS and CDR2 is YFSETQ. CDR3 nucleotides: TGCGCCAGCAGCTTGGCCGAGGGCGAGCTGAATGAGCAGTTCTTC. Its translation: CASSLAEGELNEQFF.

J is TRBJ2-1 and V is TRBV11-3, with D unresolved. CDR1 and CDR2 (germline): SGHNT, YENEEA. Trimming cost V 4 bases and J 9 bases, with 10 bases left between them. The CDR3 extends over 12 amino acids. The CDR3 DNA follows: TGTGCCAGCAGCTACCGGACGGGTGAGCAGTTCTTC. It is translated as CASSYRTGEQFF.

This clone has more than one count but fewer than ten. This chain connects TRBV29-1 to TRBJ2-3; D tentatively reads TRBD1 or TRBD2 (6 bases each). Germline assignment: CDR1 SQVTM and CDR2 ANQGSEA. This CDR3 contains 12 residues. The CDR3 is CSYGGGTDTQYF. The CDR3 DNA sequence: TGCAGTTATGGAGGGGGAACAGATACGCAGTATTTT.

The V call is TRBV6-1, the J call TRBJ2-1, with D hard to call. The CDR3 sequence is 16 residues long. Trimming took 1 base from V and 0 from J, leaving 10 bases between them. Germline values: CDR1 MNHNS, CDR2 SASEGT. As DNA, the CDR3 is TGTGCCAGCAGTGAAGGGTGGGCTAGCTCCTACAATGAGCAGTTCTTC. It encodes CASSEGWASSYNEQFF.

Only a few counts were recorded for this clone. The rearrangement joins TRBV29-1 to TRBJ1-1; TRBD1 is a possible D gene (6 bases). The CDR3 contains 12 residues. The germline gives CDR1 SQVTM, CDR2 ANQGSEA. Trimming removed 0 bases from V and 4 bases from J, with 6 bases in between. CDR3 loop: CSVEEGATEAFF. CDR3 sequence (DNA): TGCAGCGTTGAAGAGGGGGCCACTGAAGCTTTCTTT.

V and J are TRBV29-1 and TRBJ2-3; TRBD1 is a possible D gene (6 bases). Germline V lookup: CDR1 SQVTM, CDR2 ANQGSEA. Deletions cut 5 bases from V and 5 bases from J, with 20 bases between. The CDR3 is 15 residues long. The CDR3 region has the DNA TGCAGCGTTCAGGGTGGGGGCAGGGGCATAGATACGCAGTATTTT. This sequence encodes CSVQGGGRGIDTQYF.

This rearrangement joins TRBV19 to TRBJ1-1; weak D call: TRBD1 (5 bases). Germline V gene data show CDR1 as LNHDA and CDR2 as SQIVND (reference sequence). This CDR3 has 15 residues. The V end lost 3 bases, the J end lost 4 bases, and 15 bases lay between the germline ends. CDR3 nucleotide sequence: TGTGCCAGTAGTATGCGGGGGAGGGGCGGCACTGAAGCTTTCTTT. As protein: CASSMRGRGGTEAFF.